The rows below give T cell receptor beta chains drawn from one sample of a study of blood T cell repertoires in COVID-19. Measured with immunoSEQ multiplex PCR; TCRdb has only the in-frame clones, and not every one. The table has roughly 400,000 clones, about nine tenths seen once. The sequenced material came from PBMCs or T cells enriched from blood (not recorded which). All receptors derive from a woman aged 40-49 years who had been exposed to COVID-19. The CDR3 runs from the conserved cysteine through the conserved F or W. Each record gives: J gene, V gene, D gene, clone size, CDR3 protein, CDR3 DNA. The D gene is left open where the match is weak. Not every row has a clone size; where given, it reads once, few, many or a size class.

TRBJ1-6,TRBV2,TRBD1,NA,CASSERLGTGVSYNSPLHF,TGTGCCAGCAGTGAGCGCCTCGGGACAGGGGTCTCCTATAATTCACCCCTCCACTTT
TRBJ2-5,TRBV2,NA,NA,CASSPTRFGETQYF,TGTGCCAGCAGTCCGACAAGGTTCGGAGAGACCCAGTACTTC
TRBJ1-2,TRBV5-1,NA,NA,CASSYTAGYGYTF,TGCGCCAGCAGCTATACGGCGGGGTATGGCTACACCTTC
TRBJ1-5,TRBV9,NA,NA,CASSPDTGNQPQHF,TGTGCCAGCAGCCCGGACACTGGCAATCAGCCCCAGCATTTT
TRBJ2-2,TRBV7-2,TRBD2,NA,CASSGFAGGPTGELFF,TGTGCCAGCAGCGGGTTTGCGGGAGGGCCCACCGGGGAGCTGTTTTTT
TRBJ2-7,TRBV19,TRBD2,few,CASGAGATYEQYF,TGTGCCAGCGGTGCGGGAGCAACATACGAGCAGTACTTC
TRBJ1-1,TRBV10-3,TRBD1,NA,CAISDNQGDTEAFF,TGTGCCATCAGTGATAATCAGGGGGACACTGAAGCTTTCTTT
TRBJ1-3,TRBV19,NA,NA,CASLTGAGNTIYF,TGTGCCAGTTTAACCGGGGCTGGAAACACCATATATTTT
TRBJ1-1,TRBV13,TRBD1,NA,CASSFLDREVEAFF,TGTGCCAGCAGCTTCTTGGACAGGGAGGTTGAAGCTTTCTTT
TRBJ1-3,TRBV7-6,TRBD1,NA,CASSSRTGGSSGNTIYF,TGTGCCAGCAGCTCCAGGACAGGAGGATCCTCTGGAAACACCATATATTTT
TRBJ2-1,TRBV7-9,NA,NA,CASSKDSPGQFF,TGTGCCAGCAGCAAGGACAGTCCAGGGCAGTTCTTC
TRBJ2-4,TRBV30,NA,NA,CAWSLGTPLWDIQYF,TGTGCCTGGAGTTTGGGGACTCCTCTTTGGGACATTCAGTACTTC
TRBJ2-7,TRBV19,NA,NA,CASSGRAGIEQYF,TGTGCCAGTTCGGGACGGGCGGGAATCGAGCAGTACTTC
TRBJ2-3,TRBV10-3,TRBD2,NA,CAISARTSGSDMGTDTQYF,TGTGCCATCAGCGCCCGGACTAGCGGGAGTGATATGGGCACAGATACGCAGTATTTT
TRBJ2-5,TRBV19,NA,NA,CASSMKGQETQYF,TGTGCCAGTAGTATGAAGGGGCAAGAGACCCAGTACTTC
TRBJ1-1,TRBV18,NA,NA,CASSQMDTNTEAFF,TGTGCCAGCTCACAGATGGACACGAACACTGAAGCTTTCTTT
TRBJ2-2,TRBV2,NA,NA,CASSESGGPSRGNTGELFF,TGTGCCAGCAGTGAATCCGGGGGACCCAGCCGTGGGAACACCGGGGAGCTGTTTTTT
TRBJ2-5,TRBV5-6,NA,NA,CASSLRLVGTKTQYF,TGTGCCAGCAGCTTGCGGCTAGTGGGGACAAAGACCCAGTACTTC
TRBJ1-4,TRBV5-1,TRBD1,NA,CASSLGDRAQNEKLFF,TGCGCCAGCAGCTTGGGAGACAGGGCGCAGAATGAAAAACTGTTTTTT
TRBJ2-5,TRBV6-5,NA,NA,CASSRTQETQYF,TGTGCCAGCAGTCGGACACAAGAGACCCAGTACTTC
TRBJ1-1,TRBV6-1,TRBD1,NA,CASSDLRDRGPNTEAFF,TGTGCCAGCAGTGACCTCCGGGACAGGGGCCCTAACACTGAAGCTTTCTTT
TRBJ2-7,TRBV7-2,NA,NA,CASSRAGLGNEQYF,TGTGCCAGCAGCCGGGCGGGATTGGGAAACGAGCAGTACTTC
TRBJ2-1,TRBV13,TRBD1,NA,CASSLRGTGGDEQFF,TGTGCCAGCAGCTTGAGGGGGACAGGGGGCGATGAGCAGTTCTTC
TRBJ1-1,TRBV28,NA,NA,CASSLSVNTEAFF,TGTGCCAGCAGTTTATCGGTCAACACTGAAGCTTTCTTT
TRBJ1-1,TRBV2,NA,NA,CASLLNTEAFF,TGTGCCAGCTTATTAAACACTGAAGCTTTCTTT
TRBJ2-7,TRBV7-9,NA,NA,CASGLGASYEQYF,TGTGCCAGCGGTTTGGGGGCCTCCTACGAGCAGTACTTC
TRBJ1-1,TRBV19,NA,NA,CASRLGERTGNTEAFF,TGTGCCAGTAGGCTCGGGGAACGGACGGGCAACACTGAAGCTTTCTTT
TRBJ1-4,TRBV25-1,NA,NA,CASSSSVRLFF,TGTGCCAGCAGTTCCAGTGTACGACTGTTTTTT
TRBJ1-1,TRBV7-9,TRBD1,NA,CASSLAGTALEAFF,TGTGCCAGCAGCTTAGCGGGGACAGCGCTTGAAGCTTTCTTT
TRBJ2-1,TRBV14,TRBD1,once,CASENAGGGGYNEQFF,TGTGCCAGCGAGAATGCAGGGGGTGGTGGCTACAATGAGCAGTTCTTC
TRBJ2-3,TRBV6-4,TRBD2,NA,CASSQAGARTDTQYF,TGTGCCAGCAGTCAAGCGGGGGCCCGCACAGATACGCAGTATTTT
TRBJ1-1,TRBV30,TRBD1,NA,CAWRWGQVNTEAFF,TGTGCCTGGAGATGGGGACAGGTTAACACTGAAGCTTTCTTT
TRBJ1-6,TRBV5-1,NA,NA,CATGEGSYNSPLHF,TGCGCCACCGGTGAGGGCTCCTATAATTCACCCCTCCACTTT
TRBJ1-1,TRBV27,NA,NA,CASSLSGHSGTEAFF,TGTGCCAGCAGTTTATCTGGACACTCGGGCACTGAAGCTTTCTTT
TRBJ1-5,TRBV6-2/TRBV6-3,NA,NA,CASSSGQTNQQPQHF,TGTGCCAGCAGTTCCGGACAGACCAACCAACAGCCCCAGCATTTT
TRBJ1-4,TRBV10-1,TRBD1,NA,CASSDGQGNEKLFF,TGCGCCAGCAGTGATGGACAGGGTAATGAAAAACTGTTTTTT
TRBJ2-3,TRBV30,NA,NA,CAWSSHWGEVQDTQYF,TGTGCCTGGAGTTCCCACTGGGGGGAAGTGCAAGATACGCAGTATTTT
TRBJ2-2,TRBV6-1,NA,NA,CASSAQGLADANTGELFF,TGTGCCAGCAGTGCCCAGGGGCTAGCGGATGCGAACACCGGGGAGCTGTTTTTT
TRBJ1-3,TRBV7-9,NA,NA,CASSLGEGDTIYF,TGTGCCAGCAGCTTAGGAGAGGGAGACACCATATATTTT
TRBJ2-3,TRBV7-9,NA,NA,CASSLLRAGLRTDTQYF,TGTGCCAGCAGCCTCCTCAGGGCGGGGCTGCGCACAGATACGCAGTATTTT
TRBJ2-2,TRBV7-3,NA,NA,CASSSASDATGELFF,TGTGCCAGCAGCTCAGCTAGCGACGCCACCGGGGAGCTGTTTTTT
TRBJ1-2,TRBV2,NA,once,CASSEGGASGYGYTF,TGTGCCAGCAGTGAAGGGGGCGCCTCTGGATATGGCTACACCTTC
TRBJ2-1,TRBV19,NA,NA,CASSLRQGGNEQFF,TGTGCCAGTAGTCTCCGGCAGGGGGGCAATGAGCAGTTCTTC
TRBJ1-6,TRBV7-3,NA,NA,CASSLLPLWNSPLHF,TGTGCCAGCAGCTTACTCCCCCTATGGAATTCACCCCTCCACTTT
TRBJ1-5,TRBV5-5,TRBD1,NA,CASSLDRGWQPQHF,TGTGCCAGCAGCCTGGACAGGGGGTGGCAGCCCCAGCATTTT
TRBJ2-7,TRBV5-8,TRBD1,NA,CASSSGGYTYEQYF,TGTGCCAGCAGCTCAGGGGGCTACACCTACGAGCAGTACTTC
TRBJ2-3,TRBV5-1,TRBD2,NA,CASSPKLTSGMPDTQYF,TGCGCCAGCAGCCCGAAATTGACTAGCGGGATGCCAGATACGCAGTATTTT
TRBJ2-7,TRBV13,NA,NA,CASSREGQGLSYEQYF,TGTGCCAGCAGCCGTGAAGGGCAGGGGCTCTCCTACGAGCAGTACTTC
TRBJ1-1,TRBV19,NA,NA,CASSPDADTEAFF,TGTGCCAGTAGTCCCGATGCGGACACTGAAGCTTTCTTT
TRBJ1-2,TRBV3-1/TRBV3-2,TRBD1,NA,CASSFDRGYGYTF,TGTGCCAGCAGCTTCGACAGGGGATATGGCTACACCTTC
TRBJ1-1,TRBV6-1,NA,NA,CASSEGFLWNTEAFF,TGTGCCAGCAGTGAAGGGTTTCTATGGAACACTGAAGCTTTCTTT
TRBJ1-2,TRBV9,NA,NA,CASSVVESGGYTF,TGTGCCAGCAGCGTAGTAGAATCGGGGGGCTACACCTTC
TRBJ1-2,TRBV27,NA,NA,CASRGVRGGRSNYGYTF,TGTGCCAGCAGGGGCGTTCGGGGGGGGAGATCTAACTATGGCTACACCTTC
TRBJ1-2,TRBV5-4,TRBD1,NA,CASSLTGGNYGYTF,TGTGCCAGCAGCTTGACAGGGGGTAACTATGGCTACACCTTC
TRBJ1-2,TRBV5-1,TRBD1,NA,CASSRDRGGYTF,TGCGCCAGCAGTCGGGACAGAGGTGGCTACACCTTC
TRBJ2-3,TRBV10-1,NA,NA,CASSETAGSPDTQYF,TGCGCCAGCAGTGAAACGGCGGGATCCCCAGATACGCAGTATTTT
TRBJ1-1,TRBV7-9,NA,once,CASSLRASGLLNTEAFF,TGTGCCAGCAGCTTAAGGGCCTCAGGGCTCCTGAACACTGAAGCTTTCTTT
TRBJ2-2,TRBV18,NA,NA,CASSPQTGELFF,TGTGCCAGCTCACCCCAGACCGGGGAGCTGTTTTTT